This passage covers 23 T cell receptor beta chains from one sample sequenced in a study of T-cell reconstitution after alpha-beta-depleted transplantation in children. As it was prepared, the TCRbeta library received unique molecular identifiers. TCRdb re-analysed the PCR reads in MiXCR, keeping a single row per CDR3 protein. The sample consists of around 240,000 distinct CDR3 sequences, 6.5% to 10% of them appearing once. Here the sequenced sample was PBMCs, mostly from graft donor cells, taken 180 days after TCRalphabeta/CD19-depleted stem cell transplant. Source of these receptors: a male patient aged 10-17 years who had a stem cell transplant for acute lymphoblastic leukemia, so the T cells may come from the graft donor.

This clonotype showed up many times. The CDR3 protein is CASSQRRLAGDNEQFF. CDR3 DNA sequence: TGTGCCAGCAGCCAAAGGCGACTAGCGGGGGATAATGAGCAGTTCTTC. The chain is built from TRBV3-1 and TRBJ2-1; 12 positions agree with TRBD2. Germline loops: CDR1 LGHDT, CDR2 YNNKEL (reference sequence). This CDR3 is 16 amino acids long. V lost 2 bases and J lost 7; bases outside the gene matches: 6.

This clonotype was seen repeatedly, ten times or more. The genes are TRBV28 and TRBJ2-7; D possibly matches TRBD1 or TRBD2 (6 bases each). The CDR3 covers 15 residues. The V gene lost 6 bases and the J gene lost 2 bases, with 17 bases spanning the gap. Germline V gene lookup returns CDR1 MDHEN and CDR2 SYDVKM. CDR3 nucleotides: TGTGCCAGCAGCCCCGGGGGCCGGACAGCCTACGAGCAGTACTTC. This codes for CASSPGGRTAYEQYF.

This clonotype was detected many times. The rearrangement links TRBV28 to TRBJ1-5, with 10 bases aligning to TRBD1. Germline V CDR1 and CDR2: MDHEN, SYDVKM. After removal of 2 bases from V and 4 bases from J, the junction contained 2 bases not matched to a gene. This CDR3 contains 15 residues. For the CDR3, the DNA is TGTGCCAGCAGTTTAGACAGGGGGCGTAATCAGCCCCAGCATTTT. It codes for CASSLDRGRNQPQHF.

This clonotype was detected many times. CDR3 in DNA: TGTGCCAGCAGTTTTGTCCCCGACACTGAAGCTTTCTTT. Its translation: CASSFVPDTEAFF. The gene calls are TRBV27 and TRBJ1-1; no clear D gene. V was cut by 3 bases and J by 3 bases, with 8 bases left in between. This CDR3 is built from 13 residues. The germline V gene encodes CDR1 MNHEY and CDR2 SMNVEV (reference sequence).

Ten or more counts support this clonotype. The rearrangement links TRBV5-1 to TRBJ2-5; 9 bases align to TRBD2. The CDR3 covers 16 residues. Unmatched junction bases numbered 4, after V lost 0 bases and J lost 1 base. Germline V gene lookup returns CDR1 SGHRS and CDR2 YFSETQ. In DNA form, the CDR3 reads TGCGCCAGCAGCTTGGTTCTAGCGGGGTCCCAAGAGACCCAGTACTTC. It encodes CASSLVLAGSQETQYF. The variable domain in full, completed from reference TRBV5-1 and TRBJ2-5, reads KAGVTQTPRYLIKTRGQQVTLSCSPISGHRSVSWYQQTPGQGLQFLFEYFSETQRNKGNFPGRFSGRQFSNSRSEMNVSTLELGDSALYLCASSLVLAGSQETQYFGPGTRLLVL.

This rearrangement joins TRBV3-1 to TRBJ1-2, with a possible D match to TRBD1 (6 bases). Trimming took off 4 bases at V and 2 bases at J, with 11 bases between the two ends. CDR1 and CDR2 from the germline V gene are LGHDT and YNNKEL (reference sequence). The CDR3 loop spans 14 amino acids. In DNA form, the CDR3 reads TGTGCCAGCAGCCTGGACAGCAGCAACTATGGCTACACCTTC. It encodes CASSLDSSNYGYTF.

The table lists this clonotype with many counts. This chain joins TRBV5-6 and TRBJ2-7, with 9 bases identical to TRBD2. This CDR3 comprises 15 residues. Germline assignment: CDR1 SGHDT and CDR2 YYEEEE. V shed 4 bases, J shed 6 bases, and the junction held 11 bases outside the gene matches. CDR3: CASSPSTSGVFEQYF. CDR3 bases: TGTGCCAGCAGCCCTTCGACTAGCGGTGTTTTCGAGCAGTACTTC.

The chain recombines TRBV6-1 with TRBJ1-1, with 7 bases fitting TRBD1. Germline CDR1 MNHNS, CDR2 SASEGT. This CDR3 has 13 residues. The J segment lost 3 bases and the V segment lost 4 bases, leaving 2 bases of the junction unmatched. The CDR3 nucleotides read TGTGCCAGCAGTGGACAGGGTTACACTGAAGCTTTCTTT. It specifies CASSGQGYTEAFF.

At least ten counts were recorded for this clonotype. CDR3 loop: CASSPDRDNEQFF. DNA for the CDR3: TGTGCCAGCAGCCCGGACAGGGACAATGAGCAGTTCTTC. The chain couples TRBV7-2 to TRBJ2-1; 8 positions match TRBD1. The V and J ends lost 5 bases and 5 bases, in that order; junction bases with no gene match: 2. Per germline, CDR1 SGHTA and CDR2 FQGNSA. This CDR3 is built from 13 residues.

This clonotype has only one observation. The rearrangement joins TRBV5-1 to TRBJ2-1; TRBD1 matches at 7 bases. Germline V gives CDR1 SGHRS, CDR2 YFSETQ. The CDR3 is 15 amino acids. With V trimmed by 2 bases and J by 7 bases, 9 bases remained unmatched. CDR3 amino acids: CASSFGSSGGNEQFF. The CDR3 region has the DNA TGCGCCAGCAGCTTCGGGTCCTCAGGGGGTAATGAGCAGTTCTTC. Combining the CDR3 with reference TRBV5-1 and TRBJ2-1 gives the whole variable domain KAGVTQTPRYLIKTRGQQVTLSCSPISGHRSVSWYQQTPGQGLQFLFEYFSETQRNKGNFPGRFSGRQFSNSRSEMNVSTLELGDSALYLCASSFGSSGGNEQFFGPGTRLTVL.

This clonotype was recorded at least ten times. The chain joins TRBV27 to TRBJ2-5, with D perhaps given as TRBD1 or TRBD2 (6 bases each). CDR1 and CDR2 (germline): MNHEY, SMNVEV (reference sequence). The ends were cut back, 3 bases at V and 1 base at J, with 15 bases in the middle. The CDR3 contains 16 residues. The CDR3 DNA is TGTGCCAGCAGTTTCGGGGGCGGAGTTCTCCAAGAGACCCAGTACTTC. Amino acids: CASSFGGGVLQETQYF.

This clonotype was recorded many times. V usage is TRBV20-1 and J usage is TRBJ2-7, with TRBD2 identical over 7 bases. Germline V gene lookup returns CDR1 DFQATT and CDR2 SNEGSKA (reference sequence). CDR3 length equals 17 residues. J lost 1 base, V lost 0 bases, and 12 bases had no gene match. The CDR3 region is CSARDLPSRGDSYEQYF. The CDR3 DNA follows: TGCAGTGCTAGAGATCTCCCCAGCCGGGGGGATTCCTACGAGCAGTACTTC.

This clonotype was observed many times. V gene TRBV6-5 combines with J gene TRBJ1-5, with 9 bases aligning to TRBD1. Germline CDR1 reads MNHEY; CDR2 reads SVGAGI. Losses at the gene ends were 6 bases for V and 0 bases for J; bases not matched to a gene: 9. CDR3 size: 17 residues. The CDR3 region has the DNA TGTGCCAGCAGGCCCTCGACAGGGGGTCTTAGCAATCAGCCCCAGCATTTT. Translating it yields CASRPSTGGLSNQPQHF.

This clonotype was found many times. This chain joins TRBV5-1 and TRBJ1-2; 9 bases are a match to TRBD1. The CDR3 totals 15 residues. Trimming at V came to 4 bases and at J to 2 bases, leaving 6 bases not matched to a gene. Germline V gives CDR1 SGHRS, CDR2 YFSETQ. The CDR3 DNA follows: TGCGCCAGCAGCGGGGGACAGGGAGGGAACTATGGCTACACCTTC. Encoded protein: CASSGGQGGNYGYTF.

This clonotype was observed at least ten times. The chain carries TRBV20-1 and TRBJ1-4; tentative D call: TRBD1 (6 bases). Per germline, CDR1 DFQATT and CDR2 SNEGSKA (reference sequence). V lost 0 bases to trimming and J lost 8 bases, with 7 bases between them. CDR3 length equals 12 residues. In DNA form, the CDR3 reads TGCAGTGCTAGAGATGACAGGGAAAAACTGTTTTTT. As protein: CSARDDREKLFF.

This clonotype was observed at least ten times. The chain combines TRBV7-2 with TRBJ1-2; tentative D call: TRBD1 (6 bases). V dropped 5 bases and J dropped 1 base, with 11 bases sitting between them. The CDR3 is 14 amino acids. CDR1 SGHTA and CDR2 FQGNSA come from the germline V gene. The CDR3 here is CASSQGPNNYGYTF. CDR3 nucleotides: TGTGCCAGCAGCCAGGGGCCGAATAACTATGGCTACACCTTC.

This clonotype was detected many times. The chain couples TRBV4-3 to TRBJ2-4; a weak D match, TRBD1 (6 bases). The CDR3 runs to 14 residues. Germline V gives CDR1 LGHNA, CDR2 YSLEER. V was pared by 4 bases and J by 8 bases, with 15 bases between. The CDR3 DNA reads as TGCGCCAGCAGCCCCCGAGGGGGAAGGGACATTCAGTACTTC. Protein product: CASSPRGGRDIQYF.

This clonotype appeared many times. The chain couples TRBV7-3 to TRBJ1-6, with 8 bases matching TRBD1. The CDR3 covers 14 residues. Germline CDR1 is SGHTA and CDR2 is FQGTGA. The trim removed 6 bases at V and 9 bases at J, leaving 7 bases unmatched. This chain's CDR3 is CASSQAGGGSPLHF. CDR3 DNA: TGTGCCAGCAGTCAGGCAGGGGGCGGTTCACCCCTCCACTTT.

In this sample, this clonotype turned up many times. The chain recombines TRBV2 with TRBJ2-3; D gene ambiguous. This CDR3 spans 14 amino acids. From germline, CDR1 is SNHLY and CDR2 FYNNEI. V lost 1 base to trimming and J lost 5 bases, with 10 bases between them. CDR3 nucleotide sequence: TGTGCCAGCAGTGAAGGCCTTAGACTAGATACGCAGTATTTT. Translation gives CASSEGLRLDTQYF.

This clonotype was found many times. The rearrangement links TRBV15 to TRBJ2-2; D possibly corresponds to TRBD1 (5 bases). Trimming took 0 bases from V and 1 from J, leaving 12 bases between them. The CDR3 spans 17 residues. Per germline, CDR1 LNHNV and CDR2 YYDKDF (reference sequence). The CDR3 DNA sequence: TGTGCCACCAGCAGAGATGATGGGGCAGGGAACACCGGGGAGCTGTTTTTT. Protein product: CATSRDDGAGNTGELFF.

Regarding this clonotype: This may be a read error: a much more frequent sequence differs by one nucleotide. This chain connects TRBV3-1 to TRBJ1-1; D is ambiguous. The CDR3 length is 11 residues. The V end was cut by 3 bases, the J end by 10 bases, with 9 bases between. CDR1 and CDR2 (germline): LGHDT, YNNKEL (reference sequence). The CDR3 sequence is CASSQGLGAFF. The DNA of the CDR3 is TGTGCCAGCAGCCAGGGTCTAGGAGCTTTCTTT.

This clonotype was detected ten times or more. The rearrangement uses TRBV3-1 and TRBJ2-2; no clear D. This CDR3 comprises 12 residues. The V and J ends lost 4 bases and 5 bases respectively, with 5 bases between them. Per the germline V gene, CDR1 is LGHDT and CDR2 is YNNKEL (reference sequence). CDR3 loop: CASSRVTGELFF. CDR3 coding DNA: TGTGCCAGCAGCCGGGTGACCGGGGAGCTGTTTTTT.

This clonotype showed up many times. The chain joins TRBV7-6 to TRBJ1-6, with D possibly being TRBD1 (6 bases). This CDR3 is 15 amino acids long. V lost 1 base to trimming and J lost 10 bases, with 14 bases between them. Germline assignment: CDR1 SGHVS and CDR2 FNYEAQ. CDR3 in DNA: TGTGCCAGCAGCTTAGTAGCAGGGGCTCAGTCACCCCTCCACTTT. Encoded protein: CASSLVAGAQSPLHF.